This T cell receptor beta chain was captured by sequencing in a study of blood T cell repertoires in COVID-19. Looking at the study overall: The United States, Italy and Spain provided the acute and convalescent COVID-19 samples. The analysed material was cDNA or gDNA that came from T cells, B-cell-depleted T cells, or PBMCs.

In the original processing: Reference gene primer amplification in the assay estimated nucleated cell counts. Sequencing used immunoSEQ multiplex PCR; TCRdb keeps in-frame clones, though not all of them. Clone size and the V and J calls come from that table; the DNA yielded D and trimming. Of more than 85,000 clones listed, less than 90% are singletons. This CDR3 comprises 16 residues. The trim removed 3 bases at V and 1 base at J, leaving 7 bases unmatched. The germline CDR1 and CDR2 sequences are LGHDT and YNNKEL (reference sequence). The chain links TRBV3-1 (or the pseudogene TRBV3-2) to TRBJ2-3, with 7 nucleotides matching TRBD1. Sequencing was done on a sample of peripheral blood. The receptor was derived from a woman aged 55-69 years with acute or convalescent COVID-19. The CDR3 region is CASSQRSGQGTDTQYF. In DNA, the CDR3 is TGTGCCAGCAGCCAGCGTTCAGGACAGGGCACAGATACGCAGTATTTT.